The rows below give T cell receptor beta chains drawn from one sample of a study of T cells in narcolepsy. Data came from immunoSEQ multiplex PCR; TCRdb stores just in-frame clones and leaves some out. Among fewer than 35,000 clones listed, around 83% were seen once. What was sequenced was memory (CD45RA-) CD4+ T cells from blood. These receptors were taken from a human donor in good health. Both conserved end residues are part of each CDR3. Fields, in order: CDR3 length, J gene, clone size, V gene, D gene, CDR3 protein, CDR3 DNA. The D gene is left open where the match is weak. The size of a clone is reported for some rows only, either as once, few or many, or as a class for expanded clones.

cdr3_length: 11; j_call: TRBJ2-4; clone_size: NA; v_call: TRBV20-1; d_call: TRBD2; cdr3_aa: CSGTSGNIQYF; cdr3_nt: TGCAGTGGGACTAGCGGGAACATTCAGTACTTC
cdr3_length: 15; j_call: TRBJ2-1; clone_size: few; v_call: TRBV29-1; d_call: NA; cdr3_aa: CSVGGGHVNYNEQFF; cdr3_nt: TGCAGCGTAGGTGGGGGCCACGTCAATTACAATGAGCAGTTCTTC
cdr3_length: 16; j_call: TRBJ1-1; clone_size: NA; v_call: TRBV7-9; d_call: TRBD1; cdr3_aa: CASSSGQDVWNTEAFF; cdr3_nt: TGTGCCAGCAGCTCCGGACAGGATGTGTGGAACACTGAAGCTTTCTTT
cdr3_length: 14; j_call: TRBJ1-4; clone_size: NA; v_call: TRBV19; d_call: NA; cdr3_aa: CASSIGRRNERLFF; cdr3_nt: TGTGCCAGTAGTATAGGTCGGCGTAATGAAAGACTGTTTTTT
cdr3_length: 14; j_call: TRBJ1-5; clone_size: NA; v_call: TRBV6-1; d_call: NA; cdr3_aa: CASTAGGAFQPQHF; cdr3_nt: TGTGCCAGCACCGCAGGAGGGGCTTTTCAGCCCCAGCATTTT
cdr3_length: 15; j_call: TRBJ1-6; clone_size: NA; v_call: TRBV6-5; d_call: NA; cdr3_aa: CASYQGTHYNSPLHF; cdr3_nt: TGTGCCAGCTACCAGGGGACCCACTATAATTCACCCCTCCACTTT
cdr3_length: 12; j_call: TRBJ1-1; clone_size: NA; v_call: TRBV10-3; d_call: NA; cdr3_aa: CAISEDTFQAFF; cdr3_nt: TGTGCCATCAGTGAGGATACCTTCCAAGCTTTCTTT
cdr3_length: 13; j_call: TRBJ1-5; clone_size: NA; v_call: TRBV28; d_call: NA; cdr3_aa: CASATLGNQPQHF; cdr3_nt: TGTGCCAGCGCAACCCTAGGCAATCAGCCCCAGCATTTT
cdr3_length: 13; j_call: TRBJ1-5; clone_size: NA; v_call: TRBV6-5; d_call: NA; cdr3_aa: CASNDLSNQPQHF; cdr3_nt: TGTGCCAGCAACGACCTTAGCAATCAGCCCCAGCATTTT
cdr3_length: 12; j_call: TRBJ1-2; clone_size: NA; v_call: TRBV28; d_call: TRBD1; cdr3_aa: CASSSGGGGYTF; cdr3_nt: TGTGCCAGCAGTTCAGGGGGCGGTGGCTACACCTTC
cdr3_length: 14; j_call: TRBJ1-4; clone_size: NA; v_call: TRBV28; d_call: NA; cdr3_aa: CASSLGGVDEKLFF; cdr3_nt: TGTGCCAGCAGTTTAGGGGGGGTTGATGAAAAACTGTTTTTT
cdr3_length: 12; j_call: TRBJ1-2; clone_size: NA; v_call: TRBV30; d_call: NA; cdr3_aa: CAWSRGRVGYTF; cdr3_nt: TGTGCCTGGAGTAGAGGCAGGGTTGGCTACACCTTC
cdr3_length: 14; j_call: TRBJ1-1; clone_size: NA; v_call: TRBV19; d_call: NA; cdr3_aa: CASSPPWVNTEAFF; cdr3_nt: TGTGCCAGTAGCCCCCCCTGGGTGAACACTGAAGCTTTCTTT
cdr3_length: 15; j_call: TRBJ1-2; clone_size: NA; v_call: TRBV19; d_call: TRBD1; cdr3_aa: CASSKVGGQGGGYTF; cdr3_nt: TGTGCCAGTAGTAAGGTCGGCGGACAGGGTGGTGGCTACACCTTC
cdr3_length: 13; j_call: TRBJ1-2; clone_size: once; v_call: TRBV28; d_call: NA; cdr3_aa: CASSSASNYGYTF; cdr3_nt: TGTGCCAGCAGTTCAGCCTCTAACTATGGCTACACCTTC
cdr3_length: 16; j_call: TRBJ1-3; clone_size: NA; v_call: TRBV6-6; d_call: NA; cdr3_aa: CASSYEELSGQNTIYF; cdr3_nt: TGTGCCAGCAGTTACGAGGAACTCAGCGGTCAAAACACCATATATTTT
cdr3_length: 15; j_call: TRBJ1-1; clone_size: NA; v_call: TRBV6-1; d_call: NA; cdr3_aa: CASSDNPPGGAEAFF; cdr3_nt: TGTGCCAGCAGTGATAATCCCCCTGGGGGGGCTGAAGCTTTCTTT
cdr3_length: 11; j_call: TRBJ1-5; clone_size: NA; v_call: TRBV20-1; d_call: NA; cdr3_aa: CSALEVQAQHF; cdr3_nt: TGCAGTGCTTTAGAGGTCCAGGCCCAGCATTTT
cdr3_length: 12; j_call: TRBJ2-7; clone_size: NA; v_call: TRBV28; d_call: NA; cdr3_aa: CASTRDPDRVYF; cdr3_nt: TGTGCCAGCACCCGGGACCCCGACCGGGTGTACTTC
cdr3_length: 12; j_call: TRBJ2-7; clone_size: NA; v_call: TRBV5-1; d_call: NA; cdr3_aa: CASSLDGNEQYF; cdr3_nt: TGCGCCAGCAGCTTGGACGGCAATGAGCAGTACTTC
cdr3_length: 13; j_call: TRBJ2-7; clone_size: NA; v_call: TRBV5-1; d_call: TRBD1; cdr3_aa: CASSLTDRGEQYF; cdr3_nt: TGCGCCAGCAGCTTGACGGACAGGGGCGAGCAGTACTTC
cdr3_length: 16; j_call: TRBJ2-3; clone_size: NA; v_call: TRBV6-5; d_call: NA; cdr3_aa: CASSYSMQGTSDTQYF; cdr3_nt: TGTGCCAGCAGTTACTCGATGCAGGGTACATCGGATACGCAGTATTTT
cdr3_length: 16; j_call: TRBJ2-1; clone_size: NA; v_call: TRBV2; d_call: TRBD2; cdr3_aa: CASSETSAGRGNEQFF; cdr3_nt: TGTGCCAGCAGTGAGACTAGCGCGGGGAGGGGCAATGAGCAGTTCTTC
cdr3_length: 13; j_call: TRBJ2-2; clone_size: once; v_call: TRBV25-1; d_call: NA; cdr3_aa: CASSRGGTGELFF; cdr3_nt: TGTGCCAGTAGCAGGGGGGGCACCGGGGAGCTGTTTTTT
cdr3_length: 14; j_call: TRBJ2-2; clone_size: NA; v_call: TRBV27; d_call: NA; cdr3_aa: CASSRQIYTGELFF; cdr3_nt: TGTGCCAGCAGTCGGCAGATCTACACCGGGGAGCTGTTTTTT
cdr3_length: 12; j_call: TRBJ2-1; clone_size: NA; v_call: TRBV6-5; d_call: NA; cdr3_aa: CASSEGGGAWFF; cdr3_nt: TGTGCCAGCAGTGAAGGAGGGGGGGCCTGGTTCTTC
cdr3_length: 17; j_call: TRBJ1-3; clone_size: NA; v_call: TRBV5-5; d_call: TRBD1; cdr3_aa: CASSLVGTGKSGNTIYF; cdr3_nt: TGTGCCAGCAGCTTGGTTGGGACAGGGAAATCTGGAAACACCATATATTTT
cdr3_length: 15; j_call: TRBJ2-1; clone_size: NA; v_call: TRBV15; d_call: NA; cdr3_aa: CATSREGQLYNEQFF; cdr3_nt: TGTGCCACCAGCAGGGAGGGACAGCTCTACAATGAGCAGTTCTTC
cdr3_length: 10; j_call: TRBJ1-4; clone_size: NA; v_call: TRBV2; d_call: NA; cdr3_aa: CASEGEKLFF; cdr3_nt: TGTGCCAGTGAGGGAGAAAAACTGTTTTTT
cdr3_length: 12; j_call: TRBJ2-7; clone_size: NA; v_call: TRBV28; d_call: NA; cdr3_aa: CASSYPPGEQYF; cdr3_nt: TGTGCCAGCAGTTACCCTCCCGGAGAGCAGTACTTC
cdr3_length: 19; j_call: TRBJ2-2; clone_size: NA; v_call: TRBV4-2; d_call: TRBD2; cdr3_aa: CASSQDLAGVTSNTGELFF; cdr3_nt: TGTGCCAGCAGCCAAGATCTAGCGGGGGTTACTTCGAACACCGGGGAGCTGTTTTTT
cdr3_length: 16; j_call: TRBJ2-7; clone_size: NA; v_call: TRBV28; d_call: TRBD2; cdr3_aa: CASRTRLAGGNYEQYF; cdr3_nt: TGTGCCAGCAGAACAAGACTAGCGGGGGGTAACTACGAGCAGTACTTC
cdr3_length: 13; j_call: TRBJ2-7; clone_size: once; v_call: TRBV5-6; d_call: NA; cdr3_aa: CASSQWGVYEQYF; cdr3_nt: TGTGCCAGCAGCCAATGGGGGGTCTACGAGCAGTACTTC
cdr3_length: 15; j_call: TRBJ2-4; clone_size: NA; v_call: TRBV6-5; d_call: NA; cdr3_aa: CASSPQDTRKNIQYF; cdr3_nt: TGTGCCAGCAGTCCTCAGGACACTCGCAAAAACATTCAGTACTTC
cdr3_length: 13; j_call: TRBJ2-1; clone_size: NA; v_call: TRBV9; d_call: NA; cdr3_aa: CASSVTWGNEQFF; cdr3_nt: TGTGCCAGCAGCGTTACTTGGGGGAATGAGCAGTTCTTC
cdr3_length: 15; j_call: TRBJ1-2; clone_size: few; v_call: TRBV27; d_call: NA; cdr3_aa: CASSSRIGGGYGYTF; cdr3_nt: TGTGCCAGCAGTTCGCGTATCGGGGGCGGGTATGGCTACACCTTC
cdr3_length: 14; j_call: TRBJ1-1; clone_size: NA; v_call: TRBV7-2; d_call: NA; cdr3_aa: CASSLGSMNTEAFF; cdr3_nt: TGTGCCAGCAGCTTAGGCAGTATGAACACTGAAGCTTTCTTT
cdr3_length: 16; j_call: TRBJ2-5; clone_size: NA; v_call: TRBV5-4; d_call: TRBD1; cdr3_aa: CASSTGTERTWETQYF; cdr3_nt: TGTGCCAGCAGCACGGGGACAGAGAGGACGTGGGAGACCCAGTACTTC
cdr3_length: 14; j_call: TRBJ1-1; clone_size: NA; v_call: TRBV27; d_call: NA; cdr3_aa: CASSLGAGTTEAFF; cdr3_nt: TGTGCCAGCAGTTTAGGGGCCGGGACCACTGAAGCTTTCTTT
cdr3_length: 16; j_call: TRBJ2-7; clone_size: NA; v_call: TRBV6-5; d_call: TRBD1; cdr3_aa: CASSYSSGGGGYEQYF; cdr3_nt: TGTGCCAGCAGTTACTCTTCAGGGGGCGGCGGCTACGAGCAGTACTTC
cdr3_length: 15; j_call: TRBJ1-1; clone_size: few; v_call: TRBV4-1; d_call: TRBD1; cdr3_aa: CASSQVTTGYTEAFF; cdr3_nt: TGCGCCAGCAGCCAAGTTACGACAGGGTACACTGAAGCTTTCTTT
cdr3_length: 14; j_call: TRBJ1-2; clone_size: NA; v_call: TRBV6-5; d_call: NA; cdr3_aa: CASSYSRGFYGYTF; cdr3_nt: TGTGCCAGCAGTTACTCGAGGGGGTTCTATGGCTACACCTTC
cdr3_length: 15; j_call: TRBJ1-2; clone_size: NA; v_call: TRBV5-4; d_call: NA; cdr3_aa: CASSLSLGANYGYTF; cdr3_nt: TGTGCCAGCAGCTTGAGTCTGGGGGCGAACTATGGCTACACCTTC
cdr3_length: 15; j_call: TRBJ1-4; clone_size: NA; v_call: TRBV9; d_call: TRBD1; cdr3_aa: CASSVGGQDNEKLFF; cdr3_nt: TGTGCCAGCAGCGTAGGGGGACAGGACAATGAAAAACTGTTTTTT